Included here is one TCR beta chain sequence, with context. The study ran its PCR with 60 Vbeta and 13 Jbeta primers. The protocol was immunoSEQ multiplex PCR, while the TCRdb copy is restricted to in-frame clones and leaves out a portion. The data contain 90,000 to 140,000 clones, nearly 85% of them singletons. The sample originates from a study of cytomegalovirus exposure and HLA in healthy donors. Germline V gene data show CDR1 as MNHNS and CDR2 as SASEGT. With 5 bases removed from V and 4 bases from J, the gap between germline ends came to 11 bases. This CDR3 comprises 13 residues. The sample taken for sequencing was PBMCs. The source of this sequence is a man between 18 and 35 years old in good health and CMV-seronegative. The chain links TRBV6-1 to TRBJ1-1; tentatively, D is TRBD1 (6 bases). The DNA for the CDR3 is TGTGCCAGCAGTAAGGACAGCCTCACTGAAGCTTTCTTT. This codes for CASSKDSLTEAFF.